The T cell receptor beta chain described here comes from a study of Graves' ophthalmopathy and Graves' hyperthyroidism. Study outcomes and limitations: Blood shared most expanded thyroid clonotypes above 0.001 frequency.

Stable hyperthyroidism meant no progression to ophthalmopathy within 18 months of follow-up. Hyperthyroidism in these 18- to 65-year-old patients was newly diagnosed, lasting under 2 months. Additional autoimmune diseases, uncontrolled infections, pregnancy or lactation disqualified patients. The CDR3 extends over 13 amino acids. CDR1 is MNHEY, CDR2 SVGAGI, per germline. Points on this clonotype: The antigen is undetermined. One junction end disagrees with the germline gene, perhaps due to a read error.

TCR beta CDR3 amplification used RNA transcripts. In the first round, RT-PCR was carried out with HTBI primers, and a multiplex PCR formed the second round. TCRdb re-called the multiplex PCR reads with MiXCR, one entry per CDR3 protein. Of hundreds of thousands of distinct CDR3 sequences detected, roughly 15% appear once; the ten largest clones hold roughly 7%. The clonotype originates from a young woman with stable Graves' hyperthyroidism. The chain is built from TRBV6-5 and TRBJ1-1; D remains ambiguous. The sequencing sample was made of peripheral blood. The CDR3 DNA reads TGTGCCAGCAGTTACGACGGGAAGACTGAAGCCTTCTTT. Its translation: CASSYDGKTEAFF.